This TCR beta chain stems from a study of beta chain features in type 1 diabetes. Study at large: Cell yields, gender and age were similar in healthy donors and patients. Sorted cells, some 110 million in number, were examined across all samples.

Reverse transcribing all isolated RNA meant expressed TCRB transcripts were sequenced. The table came from immunoSEQ multiplex PCR; TCRdb's copy has only in-frame clones and leaves some out. The sample lists 160,000 or so clones; 11% were seen once. Germline-derived CDR1 and CDR2 are SQVTM and ANQGSEA. This CDR3 is 14 amino acids long. V lost 4 bases and J lost 5; bases outside the gene matches: 5. This clone was seen only a few times. The chain uses TRBV29-1 and TRBJ2-2, with 9 bases lining up with TRBD1. The specimen was central memory CD4+ T cells from blood. The sequence came from a man aged 18 to 29 in good health. As DNA, the CDR3 is TGCAGCGTTGGGAGGACAGGGGCGACCGGGGAGCTGTTTTTT. As protein: CSVGRTGATGELFF.